This TCR beta chain comes out of a study of OX40 agonist ivuxolimab in advanced cancers. Looking at the study overall: Ivuxolimab was a fully human IgG2 agonistic monoclonal antibody targeting the costimulatory receptor OX40 (CD134). Intravenous ivuxolimab was administered to patients every 2 weeks at six dose levels: 0.01, 0.1, 0.3, 1.5, 3 and 10 mg/kg. Of the roughly 50 dose-escalation patients, hepatocellular carcinoma was present in roughly 19, melanoma in approximately 15, renal cell carcinoma in 9 and head and neck cancer in 9. A male proportion of around 83% and a mean age of about 60 years, ranging from about 20 to 85, were recorded for the dose-escalation cohort. Prior anti-PD-1, anti-PD-L1 or anti-CTLA-4 therapy was permitted, and checkpoint inhibitors had been received by less than 45% of dose-escalation patients. Partial responses occurred in three dose-escalation patients, of whom one had hepatocellular carcinoma and two had cutaneous melanoma. The point of sequencing TCRbeta in the periphery was to test whether ivuxolimab changed TCR sequence diversity and drove clonal T-cell expansion. The monotherapy dose-escalation portion (N of about 47 patients) of the phase I ivuxolimab trial is reported in the paper.

In the case of this clone: Its cognate antigen has yet to be identified. No per-base quality is available; no much larger clone lies one base away.

Genomic DNA was isolated from the sorted cells so that the TCRbeta CDR3 region could be sequenced. TCRbeta CDR3 regions were sequenced using the immunoSEQ Assay. TCRdb stores this immuneACCESS table with in-frame sequences only. Part of the clones is absent; in the studies checked, under half of the shortfall reflects unresolved V genes, and no reason is known for the rest. This sample has about 95,000 clones in its table, and 90% to 95% of those were observed once. The ten biggest clones cover 2.6% of the sample. The germline V gene sets CDR1 to MDHEN and CDR2 to SYDVKM. Its CDR3 holds 12 amino acids, cysteine through phenylalanine. Kept here is only the CDR3 DNA, which spans 36 bases and is read in frame from base 1. Trimming removed 3 bases from V and 7 bases from J, leaving 9 bases between the germline ends. Here is what the overall study found, with its caveats: Low levels of normalized T-cell clonal expansion were also shown by some nonresponding patients. In the 0.1-3.0 mg/kg groups, partial responders were among the patients with the lowest normalized peripheral clonal expansion, particularly in CD8+ T cells. At doses from 0.1 to 3.0 mg/kg, clonal expansion was seen in both CD4+ and CD8+ blood T cells between baseline and week 6. The antigen specificity of the peripheral T cells that underwent clonal expansion was not determined. After ivuxolimab, CD8+ T cells had more expanded clones than CD4+ T cells on average.

Patients with a history of autoimmune disease or receiving systemic immunosuppression were excluded from the trial. Peripheral blood for TCR sequencing was drawn from every dose cohort at baseline, at cycle 4 day 1 and at cycle 7 day 1. The samples were drawn from a first-in-human, open-label, multicenter phase I dose-escalation trial of ivuxolimab. Adults with locally advanced or metastatic melanoma, renal cell, hepatocellular, or head and neck squamous cell carcinoma were enrolled in the trial. CD4+ and CD8+ T cells were sorted separately from peripheral blood before TCR sequencing. The input for sequencing was CD4+ or CD8+ T cells sorted from blood, taken in a trial of the OX40 agonist ivuxolimab. Recombination linked TRBV28 to TRBJ1-2, with the D gene uncertain. This clonotype was sampled from an adult with an advanced solid tumor such as melanoma, head and neck, liver or kidney cancer. The base sequence is TGTGCCAGCAGTTTCGTTTCGAGTGGCTACACCTTC. Translated, this gives CASSFVSSGYTF.